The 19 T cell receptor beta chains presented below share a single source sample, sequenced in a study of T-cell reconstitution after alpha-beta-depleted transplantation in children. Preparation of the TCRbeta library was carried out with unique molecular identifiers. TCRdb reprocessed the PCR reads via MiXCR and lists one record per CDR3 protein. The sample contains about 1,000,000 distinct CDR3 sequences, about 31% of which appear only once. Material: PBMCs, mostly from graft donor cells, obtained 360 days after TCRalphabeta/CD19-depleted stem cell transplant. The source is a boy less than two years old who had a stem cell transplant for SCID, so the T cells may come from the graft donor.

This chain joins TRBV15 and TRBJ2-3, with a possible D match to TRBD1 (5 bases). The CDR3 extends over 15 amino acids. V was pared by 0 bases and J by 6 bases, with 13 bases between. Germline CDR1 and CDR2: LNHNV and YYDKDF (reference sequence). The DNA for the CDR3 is TGTGCCACCAGCAGAGATGTCAGGGTGGCGGATACGCAGTATTTT. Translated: CATSRDVRVADTQYF.

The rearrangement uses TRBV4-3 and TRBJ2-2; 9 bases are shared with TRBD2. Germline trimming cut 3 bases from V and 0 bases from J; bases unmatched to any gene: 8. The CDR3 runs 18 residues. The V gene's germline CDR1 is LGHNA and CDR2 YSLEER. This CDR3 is CASSQQWPSGANTGELFF. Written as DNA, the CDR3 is TGCGCCAGCAGCCAGCAATGGCCTAGCGGGGCGAACACCGGGGAGCTGTTTTTT.

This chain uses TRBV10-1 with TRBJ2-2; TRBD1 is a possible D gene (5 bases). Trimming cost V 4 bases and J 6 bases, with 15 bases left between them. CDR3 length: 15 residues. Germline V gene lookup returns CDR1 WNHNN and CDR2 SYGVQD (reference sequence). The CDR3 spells CASSGGPKVSGELFF. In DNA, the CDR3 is TGCGCCAGCAGTGGGGGCCCGAAGGTTTCCGGGGAGCTGTTTTTT.

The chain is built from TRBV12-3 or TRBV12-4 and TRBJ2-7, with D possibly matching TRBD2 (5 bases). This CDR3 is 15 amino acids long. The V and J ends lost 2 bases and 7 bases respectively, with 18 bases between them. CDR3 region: CASSLPQPARREQYF. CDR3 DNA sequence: TGTGCCAGCAGTTTACCCCAGCCGGCGCGGAGGGAGCAGTACTTC.

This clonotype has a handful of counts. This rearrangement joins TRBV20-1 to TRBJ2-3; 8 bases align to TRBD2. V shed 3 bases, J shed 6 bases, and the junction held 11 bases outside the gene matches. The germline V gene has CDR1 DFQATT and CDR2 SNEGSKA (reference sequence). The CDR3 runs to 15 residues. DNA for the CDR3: TGCAGTGCTAGGCCCCCGGGACTAGACGCCGATACGCAGTATTTT. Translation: CSARPPGLDADTQYF.

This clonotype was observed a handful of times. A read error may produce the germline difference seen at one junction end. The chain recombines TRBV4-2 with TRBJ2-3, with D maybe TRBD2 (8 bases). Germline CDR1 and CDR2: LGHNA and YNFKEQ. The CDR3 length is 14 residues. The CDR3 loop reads CASSQEGGGGLLQF. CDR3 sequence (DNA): TGTGCCAGCAGCCAAGAAGGGGGCGGGGGGCTCCTGCAGTTT.

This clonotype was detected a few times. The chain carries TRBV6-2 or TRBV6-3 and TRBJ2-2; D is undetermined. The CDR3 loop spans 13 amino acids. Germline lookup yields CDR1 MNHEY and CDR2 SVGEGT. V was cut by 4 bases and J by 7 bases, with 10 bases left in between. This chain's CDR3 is CASSWNTVGELFF. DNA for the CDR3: TGTGCCAGCAGTTGGAACACTGTCGGGGAGCTGTTTTTT.

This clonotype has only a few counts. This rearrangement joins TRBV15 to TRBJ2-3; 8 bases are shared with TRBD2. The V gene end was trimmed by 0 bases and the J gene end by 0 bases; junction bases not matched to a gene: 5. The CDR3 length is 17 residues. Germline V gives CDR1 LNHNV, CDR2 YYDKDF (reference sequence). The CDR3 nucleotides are TGTGCCACCAGCAGAGATCGCCTAGCGGGTAGCACAGATACGCAGTATTTT. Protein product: CATSRDRLAGSTDTQYF.

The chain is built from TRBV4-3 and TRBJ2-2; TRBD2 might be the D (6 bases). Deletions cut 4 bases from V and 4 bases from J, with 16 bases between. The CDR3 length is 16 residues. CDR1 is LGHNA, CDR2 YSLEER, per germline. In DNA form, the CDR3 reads TGCGCCAGCAGCCTGTCCCCCGGGGGAGTCACCGGGGAGCTGTTTTTT. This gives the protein CASSLSPGGVTGELFF.

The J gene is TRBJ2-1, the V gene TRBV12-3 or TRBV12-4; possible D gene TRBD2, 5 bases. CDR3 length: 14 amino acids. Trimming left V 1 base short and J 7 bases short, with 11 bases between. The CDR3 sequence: CASSLDQLVNEQFF. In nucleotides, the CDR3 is TGTGCCAGCAGTTTAGATCAACTAGTGAATGAGCAGTTCTTC.

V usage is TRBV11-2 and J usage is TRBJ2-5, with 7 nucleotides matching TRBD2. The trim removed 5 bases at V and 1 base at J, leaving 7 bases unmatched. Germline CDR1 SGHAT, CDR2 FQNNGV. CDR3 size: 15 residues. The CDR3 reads CASSPRSGAQETQYF. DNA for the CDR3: TGTGCCAGCAGCCCCCGAAGCGGGGCCCAAGAGACCCAGTACTTC.

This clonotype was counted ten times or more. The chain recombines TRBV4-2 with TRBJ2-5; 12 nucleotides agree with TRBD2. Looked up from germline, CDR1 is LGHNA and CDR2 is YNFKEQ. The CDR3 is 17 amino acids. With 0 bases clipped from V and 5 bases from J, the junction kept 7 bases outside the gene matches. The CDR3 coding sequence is TGTGCCAGCAGCCAAGATAGGCTAGCGGGGGGGCGGGAGACCCAGTACTTC. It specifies CASSQDRLAGGRETQYF.

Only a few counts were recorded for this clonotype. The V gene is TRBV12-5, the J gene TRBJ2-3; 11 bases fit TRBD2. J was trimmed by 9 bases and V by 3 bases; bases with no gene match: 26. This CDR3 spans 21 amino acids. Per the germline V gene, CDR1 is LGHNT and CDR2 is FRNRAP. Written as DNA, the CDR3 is TGTGCTAGTGGTTTCGACCCTACCTCATTTAGGCTAGCGGGGGGCCCTGAGACGCAGTATTTT. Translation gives CASGFDPTSFRLAGGPETQYF.

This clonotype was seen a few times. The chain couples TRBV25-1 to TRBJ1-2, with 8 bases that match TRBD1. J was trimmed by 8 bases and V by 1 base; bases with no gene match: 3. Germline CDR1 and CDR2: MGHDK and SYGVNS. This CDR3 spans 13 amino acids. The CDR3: CASSELRTGGYTF. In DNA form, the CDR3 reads TGTGCCAGCAGTGAATTGAGGACAGGGGGCTACACCTTC.

The CDR3 region has the DNA TGTGCCAGCAGCTTAGCGGGAGAAACCCCTAGCACAGATACGCAGTATTTT. Residues: CASSLAGETPSTDTQYF. The chain carries TRBV7-2 and TRBJ2-3; maybe TRBD2 (5 bases). The CDR3 is 17 residues long. Germline loops: CDR1 SGHTA, CDR2 FQGNSA. V dropped 0 bases and J dropped 0 bases, with 13 bases sitting between them.

CDR3 nucleotide sequence: TGCAGCGTTACACCTAGCGGACCCTACAATGAGCAGTTCTTC. Translated: CSVTPSGPYNEQFF. The chain combines TRBV29-1 with TRBJ2-1; 7 nucleotides agree with TRBD2. The germline gives CDR1 SQVTM, CDR2 ANQGSEA. This CDR3 spans 14 amino acids. Trimming cost V 5 bases and J 2 bases; bases outside gene matches: 6.

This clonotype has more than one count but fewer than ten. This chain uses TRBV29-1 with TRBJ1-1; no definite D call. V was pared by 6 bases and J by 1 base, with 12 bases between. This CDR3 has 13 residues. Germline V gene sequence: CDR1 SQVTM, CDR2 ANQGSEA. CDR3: CSVQRSSNTEAFF. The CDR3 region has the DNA TGCAGCGTCCAGAGGAGCTCGAACACTGAAGCTTTCTTT.

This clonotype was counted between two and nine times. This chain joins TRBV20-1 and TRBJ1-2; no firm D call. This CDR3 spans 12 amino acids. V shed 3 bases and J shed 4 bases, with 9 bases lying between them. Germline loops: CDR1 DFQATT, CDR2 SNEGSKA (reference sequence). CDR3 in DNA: TGCAGTGCTAGCTCCGGGATCTATGGCTACACCTTC. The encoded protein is CSASSGIYGYTF.

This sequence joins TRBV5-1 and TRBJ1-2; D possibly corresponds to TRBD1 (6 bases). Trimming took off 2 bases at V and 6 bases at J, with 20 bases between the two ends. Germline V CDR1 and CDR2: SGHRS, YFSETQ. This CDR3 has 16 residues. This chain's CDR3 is CASSFVPTGSGDGYTF. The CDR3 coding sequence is TGCGCCAGCAGCTTTGTCCCCACCGGCTCAGGGGATGGCTACACCTTC.